This T cell receptor (beta chain) is from a study of T cells in tuberculosis. Clones were sequenced by immunoSEQ multiplex PCR, and TCRdb holds only the in-frame ones, with some missing. The data contain 70,000 to 95,000 clones, around 90% of them seen just once; the ten biggest clones take up less than 2.5%. After thawing and overnight rest, PBMC were stained with GMM-loaded CD1B tetramer, viability dye and anti-CD3 for sorting. CD1B tetramers were loaded with Rhodococcus equi-derived C32 glucose monomycolate. This clone showed up just once. The clonotype originates from an adult woman with latent tuberculosis. The sequenced sample consisted of CD1b-GMM tetramer-negative cells sorted from PBMCs.

The CDR3 coding sequence is TGCGCCAGCAGCCGGCTGGGACTAGACGTACCCGGGGAGCTGTTTTTT. Its translation is CASSRLGLDVPGELFF. The V and J genes are TRBV4-3 and TRBJ2-2; 8 bases are shared with TRBD2. The CDR3 is 16 residues long. Germline CDR1 reads LGHNA; CDR2 reads YSLEER. The V segment lost 4 bases and the J segment 6 bases; nucleotides outside the gene matches: 10.